These 27 T cell receptor beta chains were all obtained from the same sample, sequenced in a study of CXCR3-negative and CXCR3-positive naive CD8 T cells. Findings and caveats of the study: A higher hydrophobicity marked the TRB CDR3s of CXCR3-positive naive cells versus CXCR3-negative naive cells.

UMI-labeled TRB cDNA libraries were prepared by 5' RACE. TCRdb reanalyzed the 5' RACE reads and collapses them to one entry per CDR3 protein, without DNA. This listing includes about 98,000 distinct CDR3 sequences. These receptors lack a known antigen. Material: naive CXCR3+ CD8+ T cells from blood. Subset meaning: CD45RO-CCR7+CD27+CD95- naive CD8+ T cells expressing CXCR3 (TNR3+). These receptors came from a human donor in good health. Some clones in this sample may be carry-over from other donors' samples.

This chain's CDR3 is CATSRQPPTSGIDHEQFF. V usage is TRBV15 and J usage is TRBJ2-1; the D gene TCRdb calls, TRBD2, cannot be checked with no DNA. This CDR3 contains 18 residues. The germline gives CDR1 LNHNV, CDR2 YYDKDF (reference sequence).

The gene calls are TRBV4-1 and TRBJ1-1. This CDR3 region has 14 residues. The germline V gene encodes CDR1 MGHRA and CDR2 YSYEKL. The CDR3 sequence is CASSQGVSNTEAFF.

V gene TRBV5-1 combines with J gene TRBJ2-1; checking the TCRdb D call of TRBD1 is not possible without DNA. Germline loops: CDR1 SGHRS, CDR2 YFSETQ. The CDR3 has 15 amino acids. CDR3 protein: CASSLGGSGYNEQFF.

This chain joins TRBV30 and TRBJ1-1; the TCRdb D gene call, TRBD1, has no DNA to confirm it. CDR1 is GTSNPN, CDR2 SVGIG, per germline (reference sequence). This CDR3 region has 13 residues. CDR3: CAWGRQMNTEAFF.

The rearrangement uses TRBV7-6 and TRBJ1-6. The CDR3 spans 14 residues. Germline CDR1 SGHVS, CDR2 FNYEAQ. CDR3 amino acids: CASSLGGSNSPLHF.

The chain uses TRBV4-3 and TRBJ2-4. There are 13 residues in the CDR3. The V gene's germline CDR1 is LGHNA and CDR2 YSLEER. The CDR3 spells CASSQESSSGQYF.

The V and J genes are TRBV29-1 and TRBJ2-1; TCRdb reports TRBD2, a call that lacks DNA to check it against. CDR3 length equals 16 residues. Germline loops: CDR1 SQVTM, CDR2 ANQGSEA. The CDR3 region is CSVESSASGSPNEQFF.

J is TRBJ2-7 and V is TRBV7-8; TCRdb's assignment of TRBD1 cannot be checked, as there is no DNA. CDR1 SGHVS and CDR2 FQNEAQ come from the germline V gene. This CDR3 is built from 15 residues. This CDR3 is CASRLQGAVNYEQYF.

The chain joins TRBV24-1 to TRBJ2-2; TCRdb designates TRBD2, a call that cannot be tested without DNA. There are 16 residues in the CDR3. From germline, CDR1 is KGHDR and CDR2 SFDVKD. The CDR3 loop is CATSDPQVEDTGELFF.

The chain uses TRBV29-1 and TRBJ2-1; the D gene TCRdb calls, TRBD2, cannot be checked with no DNA. CDR1 is SQVTM, CDR2 ANQGSEA, per germline. There are 17 residues in the CDR3. This chain's CDR3 is CSVEGDPSGGTYNEQFF.

The genes are TRBV4-2 and TRBJ1-5; TCRdb outputs TRBD1, but without DNA this stays unchecked. Germline V lookup: CDR1 LGHNA, CDR2 YNFKEQ. The CDR3 totals 15 residues. CDR3 protein: CASSQVQGSGQPQHF.

V gene TRBV6-2 or TRBV6-3 combines with J gene TRBJ1-5. The CDR3 spans 12 residues. Per the germline V gene, CDR1 is MNHEY and CDR2 is SVGEGT. CDR3 amino acids: CASGVPGFGGHF.

The chain has TRBV20-1 and TRBJ2-1. Germline V lookup: CDR1 DFQATT, CDR2 SNEGSKA (reference sequence). This CDR3 is built from 14 residues. The CDR3 region is CSASVPRSYNEQFF.

V and J are TRBV5-1 and TRBJ2-5; TCRdb lists TRBD2, though no DNA is available to test this call. CDR1 is SGHRS and CDR2 is YFSETQ in the germline V gene. The CDR3 consists of 14 residues. CDR3 region: CASSGWLAQETQYF.

The chain joins TRBV28 to TRBJ2-1. This CDR3 has 12 residues. Germline V gene sequence: CDR1 MDHEN, CDR2 SYDVKM. The CDR3 protein is CASSPTYNEQFF.

This chain uses TRBV7-9 with TRBJ2-1; TCRdb designates TRBD2, a call that cannot be tested without DNA. The CDR3 totals 14 residues. Germline V gives CDR1 SEHNR, CDR2 FQNEAQ (reference sequence). The CDR3 region is CASSLLLREAEQFF.

The V and J genes are TRBV4-1 and TRBJ2-7; the D gene TCRdb calls, TRBD2, cannot be checked with no DNA. This CDR3 contains 14 residues. Looked up from germline, CDR1 is MGHRA and CDR2 is YSYEKL. The CDR3 loop reads CASSQGIVGNEQYF.

The genes are TRBV29-1 and TRBJ2-2; TCRdb calls TRBD2, which cannot be checked without DNA. Germline V gene lookup returns CDR1 SQVTM and CDR2 ANQGSEA. The CDR3 is 12 amino acids. CDR3 in amino acids: CSVFVATGELFF.

The rearrangement joins TRBV5-4 to TRBJ2-1. The CDR3 runs to 12 residues. Per the germline V gene, CDR1 is SGHNT and CDR2 is YYREEE (reference sequence). CDR3 loop: CASSLGVNEQFF.

This chain links TRBV27 with TRBJ2-1; TCRdb returns TRBD2, unconfirmable since there is no DNA. The CDR3 has 16 residues. Germline V CDR1 and CDR2: MNHEY, SMNVEV (reference sequence). CDR3 amino acids: CASSLSNLAGGNEQFF.

This rearrangement joins TRBV12-3 or TRBV12-4 to TRBJ1-1; with no DNA, the TCRdb D assignment of TRBD1 cannot be verified. CDR3 length equals 12 residues. This CDR3 is CASGGGGTEAFF.

The gene calls are TRBV6-2 or TRBV6-3 and TRBJ2-3; TCRdb picks TRBD1, but there is no DNA to check that call. CDR3 size: 15 residues. CDR1 is MNHEY and CDR2 is SVGEGT in the germline V gene. The CDR3 protein is CASSELQGGSDTQYF.

The J gene is TRBJ2-2, the V gene TRBV7-9. The CDR3 is 15 residues long. Per germline, CDR1 SEHNR and CDR2 FQNEAQ (reference sequence). The CDR3 spells CASSFDKVRTGELFF. Full variable domain (missing parts from reference TRBV7-9 and TRBJ2-2): DTGVSQNPRHKITKRGQNVTFRCDPISEHNRLYWYRQTLGQGPEFLTYFQNEAQLEKSRLLSDRFSAERPKGSFSTLEIQRTEQGDSAMYLCASSFDKVRTGELFFGEGSRLTVL.

This chain connects TRBV2 to TRBJ2-7. The CDR3 is 15 amino acids. Per germline, CDR1 SNHLY and CDR2 FYNNEI. CDR3 amino acids: CASSARLAGSYEQYF. Supplemented by reference TRBV2 and TRBJ2-7, the full variable domain reads EPEVTQTPSHQVTQMGQEVILRCVPISNHLYFYWYRQILGQKVEFLVSFYNNEISEKSEIFDDQFSVERPDGSNFTLKIRSTKLEDSAMYFCASSARLAGSYEQYFGPGTRLTVT.

The chain joins TRBV29-1 to TRBJ2-1. Germline assignment: CDR1 SQVTM and CDR2 ANQGSEA. CDR3 size: 12 residues. The chain's CDR3 is CSGRRGYNEQFF.

The rearrangement links TRBV6-4 to TRBJ2-1; TCRdb picks TRBD1, but there is no DNA to check that call. The CDR3 totals 14 residues. The germline gives CDR1 MRHNA, CDR2 SNTAGT. The CDR3 sequence: CATGAPGGANEQFF.

The chain couples TRBV6-2 or TRBV6-3 to TRBJ2-3; TCRdb returns TRBD1, unconfirmable since there is no DNA. The CDR3 loop spans 15 amino acids. Per the germline V gene, CDR1 is MNHEY and CDR2 is SVGEGT. The CDR3 spells CASSFPAVDTDTQYF.